This T cell receptor beta chain originates from a study of cytomegalovirus exposure and HLA in healthy donors. This clone occurred a few times. The V and J ends lost 8 bases and 1 base respectively, with 11 bases between them. This CDR3 region has 13 residues. From germline, CDR1 is MNHEY and CDR2 SVGAGI. The PCR had 60 Vbeta and 13 Jbeta primers. Here immunoSEQ multiplex PCR was the method, and the copy in TCRdb shows in-frame clones only, minus some. The table has under 150,000 clones, 75% to 85% seen once; the top ten hold 1.5% to 2.5%. The clonotype was recovered from a young man in good health and CMV-seronegative. Input material: PBMCs. The rearrangement uses TRBV6-5 and TRBJ1-1; weak D call: TRBD1 (6 bases). The chain's CDR3 is CASGKQGNTEAFF. CDR3 bases: TGTGCCAGCGGAAAACAGGGGAACACTGAAGCTTTCTTT.